This T cell receptor (beta chain) was documented in a study of T cell repertoires in cytomegalovirus infection. Study background: Use of recently identified HLA-C-restricted and well-studied HLA-B-restricted CMV epitopes was part of the study. TCR beta signatures that were public indicated CMV infection and matching HLA type. The study, taken as a whole, reports: Clonotype analysis showed dominance of the ex vivo response by HLA-C-restricted CMV-specific TCR beta clonotypes. Identification of carriers of CMV plus the relevant HLA was performed using cumulative public TCR beta family frequency.

Comments on this clonotype: Its matching antigen is unknown.

TCRdb called the reads again in MiXCR, with one record for every CDR3 protein. The sample lists fewer than 950,000 distinct CDR3 sequences; roughly 33% were seen once. Germline V gives CDR1 SGDLS, CDR2 YYNGEE. The CDR3 covers 15 residues. Trimming pared 0 bases from V and 5 bases from J, leaving 14 bases between. This TCR came from a human donor in good health (CMV status not recorded). Some clones in this sample may be carry-over from other donors' samples. Specimen: cultured CD8+ T cells from PBMCs, collected from culture after CMV antigen stimulation. V is TRBV9 and J is TRBJ1-1; D may be TRBD1 (6 bases). This CDR3 is CASSVASGEGTEAFF. For the CDR3, the DNA is TGTGCCAGCAGCGTAGCCTCAGGGGAAGGGACTGAAGCTTTCTTT.